This TCR beta chain was documented in a study of Graves' ophthalmopathy and Graves' hyperthyroidism. General observations from the study: In blood, most expanded thyroid clonotypes above 0.001 frequency were also detected. Forecasting of ophthalmopathy progression by the model achieved around 71% sensitivity and more than 72% specificity.

Amplified material comprised TCR beta CDR3 regions derived from RNA transcripts. HTBI primers were employed in first-round RT-PCR, then a second-round multiplex PCR followed. TCRdb independently ran MiXCR on the multiplex PCR reads; one entry per CDR3 protein. The repertoire holds 900,000 to 1,200,000 distinct CDR3 sequences, with about 36% as singletons. Trimming left V 10 bases short and J 4 bases short, with 16 bases between. This CDR3 region has 13 residues. CDR1 and CDR2 (germline): SGHTA, FQGNSA. The evidence that diagnosis relied on was clinical symptoms, serum thyroxine, TRAb, thyroid ultrasound and orbital computed tomography. This clonotype was seen only a few times. As yet, its antigen is unknown.

What was sequenced was peripheral blood or thyroid tissue (not recorded which). This chain uses TRBV7-2 with TRBJ2-5, with D perhaps assigned TRBD1 or TRBD2 (7 bases each). This TCR was recovered from an adult man with Graves' hyperthyroidism. The DNA of the CDR3 is TGTGCCACCGGCAGGGGGGGCGGAGAGACCCAGTACTTC. Amino acid sequence: CATGRGGGETQYF.